Listed here are 30 T cell receptor beta chains from one sample, sequenced in a study of blood T cell repertoires in COVID-19. Libraries were prepared by immunoSEQ multiplex PCR; TCRdb keeps only in-frame clonotypes and omits some of them. The sample yields approximately 300,000 clones, approximately 89% seen once. The sequenced material came from peripheral blood. The receptor set was obtained from a woman aged 25 to 39 with COVID-19, enrolled during active disease.

The chain links TRBV19 to TRBJ1-2, with TRBD1 identical over 9 bases. The CDR3 has 15 amino acids. After removal of 8 bases from V and 4 bases from J, the junction contained 11 bases not matched to a gene. The germline V gene has CDR1 LNHDA and CDR2 SQIVND (reference sequence). The DNA of the CDR3 is TGTGCCAGTCAACCTGCGGGGACAGGGAGCTATGGCTACACCTTC. Translation: CASQPAGTGSYGYTF.

The V and J genes are TRBV12-3 or TRBV12-4 and TRBJ2-7; D unresolved. The CDR3 extends over 13 amino acids. Trimming pared 3 bases from V and 2 bases from J, leaving 8 bases between. CDR3 in DNA: TGTGCCAGCAGTTTTGGGCAGGCCTACGAGCAGTACTTC. It is translated as CASSFGQAYEQYF.

CDR3: CASSLWVGGDTEAFF. As DNA, the CDR3 is TGTGCCAGCAGTTTATGGGTTGGGGGGGACACTGAAGCTTTCTTT. The chain carries TRBV28 and TRBJ1-1; maybe TRBD1 (5 bases). The CDR3 totals 15 residues. V dropped 0 bases and J dropped 3 bases, with 11 bases sitting between them. From germline, CDR1 is MDHEN and CDR2 SYDVKM.

This chain uses TRBV28 with TRBJ2-3; 13 positions agree with TRBD2. The CDR3 spans 17 residues. V shed 6 bases and J 3 bases; nucleotides not matched to a gene: 9. Germline V CDR1 and CDR2: MDHEN, SYDVKM. As DNA, the CDR3 is TGTGCCAGCAGCTCTACTAGCGGGGGGGTTGTTACAGATACGCAGTATTTT. Residues: CASSSTSGGVVTDTQYF.

The chain uses TRBV6-6 and TRBJ1-2; TRBD1 might be the D (5 bases). V lost 5 bases, J lost 4 bases, and 14 bases lay in between. Germline lookup yields CDR1 MNHNY and CDR2 SVGAGI (reference sequence). The CDR3 extends over 14 amino acids. CDR3 loop: CASSRLTESYGYTF. The CDR3 nucleotides read TGTGCCAGCAGTAGATTGACAGAGAGCTATGGCTACACCTTC.

Details on this clone: The sample has other DNA sequences that encode this CDR3 too. J is TRBJ1-2 and V is TRBV5-1; tentatively, D is TRBD1 (5 bases). Germline V CDR1 and CDR2: SGHRS, YFSETQ. V dropped 0 bases and J dropped 3 bases, with 12 bases sitting between them. The length of the CDR3 is 15 residues. CDR3 in DNA: TGCGCCAGCAGCTTGGGACCGGGGGGAGACTATGGCTACACCTTC. This sequence encodes CASSLGPGGDYGYTF.

The V call is TRBV7-8, the J call TRBJ2-5, with D tentatively TRBD2 (5 bases). Germline CDR1 SGHVS, CDR2 FQNEAQ. The V end lost 2 bases, the J end lost 5 bases, and 12 bases lay between the germline ends. The CDR3 loop spans 14 amino acids. The CDR3 sequence: CASSLYGSEETQYF. The CDR3 coding sequence is TGTGCCAGCAGCTTATATGGTAGCGAGGAGACCCAGTACTTC.

In its sample, this clone was seen once. The CDR3, as DNA: TGTGCCAGCAGTGACCCCGCGACTAATGAAAAACTGTTTTTT. Amino acids: CASSDPATNEKLFF. This chain connects TRBV25-1 to TRBJ1-4; D is undetermined. Germline V gives CDR1 MGHDK, CDR2 SYGVNS. The CDR3 length is 14 residues. Trimming took 3 bases from V and 2 from J, leaving 7 bases between them.

The J gene is TRBJ2-3, the V gene TRBV6-2 or TRBV6-3; 7 bases match TRBD1. After removal of 4 bases from V and 2 bases from J, the junction contained 12 bases not matched to a gene. Germline V lookup: CDR1 MNHEY, CDR2 SVGEGT. This CDR3 comprises 17 residues. This CDR3 reads CASSSSIRQGSTDTQYF. The CDR3, as DNA: TGTGCCAGCAGTTCCTCAATCCGACAGGGTTCCACAGATACGCAGTATTTT.

This chain connects TRBV28 to TRBJ1-5, with a possible D match to TRBD1 (5 bases). Per germline, CDR1 MDHEN and CDR2 SYDVKM. V shed 5 bases and J shed 2 bases, with 13 bases lying between them. This CDR3 region has 15 residues. The CDR3 here is CASSTSRGGNQPQHF. CDR3 bases: TGTGCCAGCAGTACCTCCCGGGGGGGCAATCAGCCCCAGCATTTT.

The count of this clone is one. This rearrangement joins TRBV7-9 to TRBJ2-7, with D unclear. With 7 bases removed from V and 0 bases from J, the gap between germline ends came to 10 bases. The CDR3 has 13 residues. From germline, CDR1 is SEHNR and CDR2 FQNEAQ (reference sequence). The CDR3: CASNRVDSYEQYF. As DNA, the CDR3 is TGTGCCAGCAACCGCGTCGACTCCTACGAGCAGTACTTC.

The chain has TRBV10-2 and TRBJ1-1, with TRBD1 identical over 7 bases. V trimming: 7 bases; J trimming: 0 bases; junction bases outside the gene matches: 2. The CDR3 is 13 residues long. CDR1 is WSHSY and CDR2 is SAAADI in the germline V gene. In nucleotides, the CDR3 is TGCGCCAGCACCGGACAGGTGAACACTGAAGCTTTCTTT. It specifies CASTGQVNTEAFF.

The DNA for the CDR3 is TGCGCCAGCAGTCCAGGCTACGAGCAGTACGTC. The encoded protein is CASSPGYEQYV. This sequence joins TRBV23-1 and TRBJ2-7; D not certain. TRBV23-1 is placed among ORFs of uncertain function. The CDR3 runs to 11 residues. V was shortened by 4 bases and J by 3 bases, with 4 bases between the two germline ends.

The chain recombines TRBV6-2 or TRBV6-3 with TRBJ1-2; D is undetermined. The CDR3 is 13 amino acids. CDR1 and CDR2 from the germline V gene are MNHEY and SVGEGT. V was cut by 2 bases and J by 6 bases, with 10 bases left in between. This chain's CDR3 is CASSYDTLNGYTF. CDR3 nucleotide sequence: TGTGCCAGCAGTTACGACACCCTCAATGGCTACACCTTC.

The rearrangement uses TRBV7-9 and TRBJ2-5; D perhaps matches TRBD1 (6 bases). Germline-derived CDR1 and CDR2 are SEHNR and FQNEAQ (reference sequence). Trimming left V 3 bases short and J 0 bases short, with 17 bases between. The CDR3 contains 17 residues. The CDR3 spells CASSFYGAGQYQETQYF. Written as DNA, the CDR3 is TGTGCCAGCAGCTTTTATGGCGCCGGACAGTACCAAGAGACCCAGTACTTC.

The chain combines TRBV5-5 with TRBJ2-2, with D perhaps TRBD1 (6 bases). The CDR3 consists of 15 residues. With 2 bases removed from V and 6 bases from J, the gap between germline ends came to 14 bases. Per germline, CDR1 SGHKS and CDR2 YYEKEE (reference sequence). CDR3 protein: CASSFTGLSAGELFF. The CDR3 region has the DNA TGTGCCAGCAGCTTTACAGGGCTGTCAGCCGGGGAGCTGTTTTTT.

This chain joins TRBV6-6 and TRBJ2-2; tentatively, D is TRBD2 (6 bases). Trimming removed 5 bases at V and 4 bases at J, with 20 bases between. Germline assignment: CDR1 MNHNY and CDR2 SVGAGI (reference sequence). The CDR3 is 17 amino acids. The CDR3 bases are TGTGCCAGCAGTCCCGCCCTATTCGGGGGAATCACCGGGGAGCTGTTTTTT. Translated: CASSPALFGGITGELFF.

The genes are TRBV6-1 and TRBJ1-3; tentatively, D is TRBD1 (5 bases). V gave up 3 bases and J gave up 6 bases, with 12 bases separating them. The CDR3 sequence is 14 residues long. Germline V gives CDR1 MNHNS, CDR2 SASEGT. CDR3: CASSETVWENTIYF. DNA for the CDR3: TGTGCCAGCAGTGAGACAGTTTGGGAAAACACCATATATTTT.

V gene TRBV19 combines with J gene TRBJ1-5; D unclear. V lost 4 bases and J 1 base, leaving 14 bases between the germline ends. Germline CDR1 LNHDA, CDR2 SQIVND (reference sequence). This CDR3 spans 16 amino acids. CDR3 sequence reads: CASSRILPESNQPQHF. CDR3 coding DNA: TGTGCCAGTAGTAGGATCTTACCGGAGAGCAATCAGCCCCAGCATTTT. Variable domain in full (rest from reference TRBV19 and TRBJ1-5): DGGITQSPKYLFRKEGQNVTLSCEQNLNHDAMYWYRQDPGQGLRLIYYSQIVNDFQKGDIAEGYSVSREKKESFPLTVTSAQKNPTAFYLCASSRILPESNQPQHFGDGTRLSIL.

This rearrangement joins TRBV5-1 to TRBJ2-7, with no clear D. The CDR3 contains 14 residues. The germline gives CDR1 SGHRS, CDR2 YFSETQ. V gave up 0 bases and J gave up 2 bases, with 9 bases separating them. The CDR3 here is CASSLGATAYEQYV. CDR3 in DNA: TGCGCCAGCAGCTTGGGAGCCACCGCCTACGAGCAGTACGTC.

The rearrangement uses TRBV7-2 and TRBJ1-5; 8 bases are a match to TRBD1. The CDR3 extends over 15 amino acids. The junction had 10 bases not matched to a gene; V was cut back by 5 bases and J by 7 bases. Looked up from germline, CDR1 is SGHTA and CDR2 is FQGNSA. In DNA form, the CDR3 reads TGTGCCAGCAGCCCCCTAGGACAGGGCCGGCAGCCCCAGCATTTT. Amino acid sequence: CASSPLGQGRQPQHF.

This chain joins TRBV2 and TRBJ1-1; TRBD1 aligns across 7 bases. This CDR3 has 13 amino acids. Looked up from germline, CDR1 is SNHLY and CDR2 is FYNNEI. V was pared by 9 bases and J by 6 bases, with 10 bases of the junction left unmatched. In DNA form, the CDR3 reads TGTGCCAGTCTCACAGGGGACTGGTCTGAAGCTTTCTTT. Translated: CASLTGDWSEAFF.

The CDR3 protein is CACKPGQTNSPLHF. DNA of the CDR3: TGTGCCTGCAAACCGGGACAGACCAATTCACCCCTCCACTTT. The chain links TRBV6-6 to TRBJ1-6; 7 positions agree with TRBD1. Trimming took 11 bases from V and 7 from J; bases not matched to a gene: 11. The CDR3 has 14 amino acids. CDR1 is MNHNY and CDR2 is SVGAGI in the germline V gene (reference sequence).

This clone was counted a few times. This chain connects TRBV11-3 to TRBJ2-2; possible D gene TRBD2, 5 bases. Per germline, CDR1 SGHNT and CDR2 YENEEA. The CDR3 is 14 amino acids. V lost 5 bases and J 6 bases, leaving 13 bases between the germline ends. This CDR3 reads CASSLAGFPGELFF. The DNA of the CDR3 is TGTGCCAGCAGCCTGGCGGGTTTTCCCGGGGAGCTGTTTTTT. The full variable domain, completed using reference TRBV11-3 and TRBJ2-2, is EAGVVQSPRYKIIEKKQPVAFWCNPISGHNTLYWYLQNLGQGPELLIRYENEEAVDDSQLPKDRFSAERLKGVDSTLKIQPAELGDSAVYLCASSLAGFPGELFFGEGSRLTVL.

This chain uses TRBV19 with TRBJ1-1; 10 bases agree with TRBD1. The CDR3 loop spans 15 amino acids. V dropped 9 bases and J dropped 3; count of bases not matched to a gene: 10. Germline loops: CDR1 LNHDA, CDR2 SQIVND (reference sequence). CDR3 sequence (DNA): TGTGCCAGCCGGGACAGGGGACCCTCGGACACTGAAGCTTTCTTT. It yields the protein CASRDRGPSDTEAFF. Full variable domain (outside the CDR3, taken from reference TRBV19 and TRBJ1-1): DGGITQSPKYLFRKEGQNVTLSCEQNLNHDAMYWYRQDPGQGLRLIYYSQIVNDFQKGDIAEGYSVSREKKESFPLTVTSAQKNPTAFYLCASRDRGPSDTEAFFGQGTRLTVV.

The genes are TRBV5-1 and TRBJ1-2, with a possible D match to TRBD1 (6 bases). Deletions cut 1 base from V and 4 bases from J, with 11 bases between. The V gene's germline CDR1 is SGHRS and CDR2 YFSETQ. The CDR3 totals 14 residues. The CDR3 here is CASSLYTGRYGYTF. For the CDR3, the DNA is TGCGCCAGCAGCTTGTACACAGGGCGCTATGGCTACACCTTC.

This sequence joins TRBV3-1 (or the pseudogene TRBV3-2) and TRBJ2-5; TRBD2 matches at 7 bases. CDR1 and CDR2 from the germline V gene are LGHDT and YNNKEL (reference sequence). V was clipped by 4 bases and J by 5 bases; unmatched bases: 7. This CDR3 is 14 amino acids long. The CDR3 DNA reads as TGTGCCAGCAGCCTATCACTAGCGTTGGAGACCCAGTACTTC. Translating it yields CASSLSLALETQYF.

As for this clone: The sample contains more than one DNA sequence encoding this CDR3. This chain links TRBV28 with TRBJ1-2, with D unclear. Trimming shortened V by 2 bases and J by 8 bases, and 9 bases separated the two germline ends. This CDR3 has 12 amino acids. Germline V gives CDR1 MDHEN, CDR2 SYDVKM. CDR3 DNA sequence: TGTGCCAGCAGTTTAGGAGGGAGCGGCTACACCTTC. As protein: CASSLGGSGYTF.

The chain has TRBV5-4 and TRBJ2-1; 7 bases are a match to TRBD2. The CDR3 has 15 residues. With 0 bases clipped from V and 8 bases from J, the junction kept 8 bases outside the gene matches. Germline V gene data show CDR1 as SGHNT and CDR2 as YYREEE (reference sequence). The CDR3 loop is CASSLAFPAGYEQFF. CDR3 DNA sequence: TGTGCCAGCAGCTTGGCCTTTCCAGCGGGGTATGAGCAGTTCTTC.

This chain uses TRBV2 with TRBJ1-1; no reliable D call. Trimming removed 2 bases at V and 3 bases at J, with 10 bases between. The CDR3 sequence is 14 residues long. In germline, CDR1 is SNHLY, CDR2 FYNNEI. CDR3 in DNA: TGTGCCAGCAGTGAACAAGGAGATTACACTGAAGCTTTCTTT. It yields the protein CASSEQGDYTEAFF.